These 25 T cell receptor beta chains share one sample of origin, sequenced in a study of blood T cell repertoires in COVID-19. The protocol was immunoSEQ multiplex PCR, while the TCRdb copy is restricted to in-frame clones and leaves out a portion. The data contain around 250,000 clones, approximately 84% of them singletons. Sequenced material: PBMCs or T cells enriched from blood (not recorded which). The receptors originated from a woman between 45 and 60 years old who had been exposed to COVID-19.

The chain combines TRBV7-3 with TRBJ2-2, with a weak D call TRBD2 (5 bases). This CDR3 has 15 residues. In germline, CDR1 is SGHTA, CDR2 FQGTGA. Trimming cost V 0 bases and J 5 bases, with 10 bases left between them. CDR3 protein: CASSLTGAGTGELFF. In DNA form, the CDR3 reads TGTGCCAGCAGCTTAACGGGAGCCGGGACCGGGGAGCTGTTTTTT.

This sequence joins TRBV7-2 and TRBJ1-1; possibly TRBD1 for D (6 bases). CDR1 SGHTA and CDR2 FQGNSA come from the germline V gene. V lost 5 bases, J lost 10 bases, and 17 bases lay in between. The CDR3 extends over 13 amino acids. The CDR3 sequence: CASSGRGDLRAFF. CDR3 nucleotide sequence: TGTGCCAGCAGCGGCAGGGGAGACCTGAGAGCTTTCTTT.

The chain is built from TRBV5-1 and TRBJ1-1; the D gene is possibly TRBD1 (6 bases). The germline V gene has CDR1 SGHRS and CDR2 YFSETQ. The V and J ends lost 1 base and 1 base respectively, with 14 bases between them. The CDR3 contains 16 residues. The CDR3 DNA reads TGCGCCAGCAGCTTGACCTCAGGGGTGGCGAACACTGAAGCTTTCTTT. Protein sequence: CASSLTSGVANTEAFF.

The chain links TRBV30 to TRBJ2-1, with D unresolved. V was cut by 3 bases and J by 5 bases, with 5 bases left in between. CDR3 length: 11 amino acids. Germline V gene lookup returns CDR1 GTSNPN and CDR2 SVGIG (reference sequence). CDR3 coding DNA: TGTGCCTGGAGCTTCCACAATGAGCAGTTCTTC. Translated: CAWSFHNEQFF.

The J gene is TRBJ1-1, the V gene TRBV3-1 (or the pseudogene TRBV3-2), with D unresolved. The CDR3 contains 15 residues. The V gene lost 4 bases and the J gene lost 7 bases, with 19 bases spanning the gap. Germline V CDR1 and CDR2: LGHDT, YNNKEL (reference sequence). CDR3 protein: CASSPTPRRQREAFF. DNA of the CDR3: TGTGCCAGCAGCCCCACCCCTCGTCGCCAGCGTGAAGCTTTCTTT.

The J gene is TRBJ1-1, the V gene TRBV15; D ambiguous. CDR3 length equals 20 residues. The germline V and J ends were trimmed by 5 bases and 1 base, with 29 bases remaining between them. The V gene's germline CDR1 is LNHNV and CDR2 YYDKDF (reference sequence). CDR3 DNA: TGTGCCACCAGCTCCCGTATAAGCGGCGGGAGGATAGGACCGAACACTGAAGCTTTCTTT. Translated, it gives CATSSRISGGRIGPNTEAFF.

The chain has TRBV15 and TRBJ2-1; TRBD2 matches at 13 bases. Germline CDR1 is LNHNV and CDR2 is YYDKDF (reference sequence). The CDR3 sequence is 17 residues long. The V segment lost 6 bases and the J segment 0 bases; nucleotides outside the gene matches: 5. CDR3 region: CATRGTSGVSSYNEQFF. The CDR3 DNA reads TGTGCCACCAGGGGGACTAGCGGGGTCAGCTCCTACAATGAGCAGTTCTTC.

The genes are TRBV29-1 and TRBJ2-1; 8 bases map to TRBD1. J lost 7 bases, V lost 4 bases, and 9 bases had no gene match. The germline V gene encodes CDR1 SQVTM and CDR2 ANQGSEA. This CDR3 region has 14 residues. CDR3 in DNA: TGCAGCGTTGGTGGGGCAGGGGGCGTGAATGAGCAGTTCTTC. Translating it yields CSVGGAGGVNEQFF.

The J gene is TRBJ2-7, the V gene TRBV5-8; D perhaps matches TRBD1 (5 bases). Trimming took 0 bases from V and 5 from J, leaving 15 bases between them. CDR1 and CDR2 (germline): SGHTS, YDEGEE. The CDR3 covers 15 residues. CDR3 sequence reads: CASSLEGRVIDEQYF. In DNA form, the CDR3 reads TGTGCCAGCAGCTTGGAAGGCAGGGTTATTGACGAGCAGTACTTC.

The sample holds one count of this clone. V usage is TRBV5-8 and J usage is TRBJ2-7; 10 bases map to TRBD1. With 5 bases clipped from V and 0 bases from J, the junction kept 14 bases outside the gene matches. Looked up from germline, CDR1 is SGHTS and CDR2 is YDEGEE. There are 18 residues in the CDR3. CDR3 loop: CASSLRDRGYHSSYEQYF. CDR3 bases: TGTGCCAGCAGTCTCCGGGACAGGGGCTACCATAGCTCCTACGAGCAGTACTTC.

This sequence joins TRBV19 and TRBJ2-5; 7 bases agree with TRBD2. Losses at the gene ends were 2 bases for V and 1 base for J; bases not matched to a gene: 1. This CDR3 is 14 amino acids long. Germline CDR1 reads LNHDA; CDR2 reads SQIVND (reference sequence). The CDR3 sequence is CASSIRGVQETQYF. Here the CDR3 DNA reads TGTGCCAGTAGTATACGGGGGGTCCAAGAGACCCAGTACTTC. Variable domain in full (rest from reference TRBV19 and TRBJ2-5): DGGITQSPKYLFRKEGQNVTLSCEQNLNHDAMYWYRQDPGQGLRLIYYSQIVNDFQKGDIAEGYSVSREKKESFPLTVTSAQKNPTAFYLCASSIRGVQETQYFGPGTRLLVL.

The CDR3 protein is CASRAQGSTEAFF. The CDR3 nucleotides read TGTGCCAGCAGGGCCCAGGGGAGCACTGAAGCTTTCTTT. The gene calls are TRBV25-1 and TRBJ1-1, with D perhaps TRBD1 (6 bases). Germline V gives CDR1 MGHDK, CDR2 SYGVNS. Trimming removed 6 bases at V and 4 bases at J, with 12 bases between. CDR3 length: 13 residues.

This chain links TRBV25-1 with TRBJ2-3, with 8 bases aligning to TRBD2. The CDR3 loop spans 15 amino acids. Germline V gene lookup returns CDR1 MGHDK and CDR2 SYGVNS. V trimming: 1 base; J trimming: 5 bases; junction bases outside the gene matches: 5. CDR3 nucleotides: TGTGCCAGCAGTGAATGGGGTAGCGGGATAGATACGCAGTATTTT. Amino acid sequence: CASSEWGSGIDTQYF. Based on the CDR3 plus reference TRBV25-1 and TRBJ2-3, the full variable domain is EADIYQTPRYLVIGTGKKITLECSQTMGHDKMYWYQQDPGMELHLIHYSYGVNSTEKGDLSSESTVSRIRTEHFPLTLESARPSHTSQYLCASSEWGSGIDTQYFGPGTRLTVL.

The chain joins TRBV4-2 to TRBJ1-4; TRBD1 agrees at 10 bases. Germline V CDR1 and CDR2: LGHNA, YNFKEQ. Trimming removed 4 bases from V and 8 bases from J; junction bases left unmatched: 4. The CDR3 has 14 residues. The CDR3 loop reads CASSRDRGVEKLFF. The CDR3 region has the DNA TGTGCCAGCAGCCGGGACAGGGGTGTAGAAAAACTGTTTTTT.

The rearrangement joins TRBV12-3 or TRBV12-4 to TRBJ1-1; 9 positions match TRBD1. V was pared by 6 bases and J by 12 bases, with 11 bases of the junction left unmatched. This CDR3 is 13 amino acids long. CDR3 amino acids: CASRRRGTGKSFF. CDR3 DNA: TGTGCCAGCAGGCGACGAGGGACAGGGAAATCTTTCTTT.

This clone has just a few counts. This sequence joins TRBV6-5 and TRBJ2-7; no definite D call. From germline, CDR1 is MNHEY and CDR2 SVGAGI. The CDR3 loop spans 13 amino acids. Trimming pared 6 bases from V and 0 bases from J, leaving 9 bases between. The CDR3 loop reads CASSRPSSYEQYF. CDR3 bases: TGTGCCAGCAGCCGCCCGAGCTCCTACGAGCAGTACTTC.

The rearrangement joins TRBV2 to TRBJ1-1; 9 bases match TRBD1. CDR1 and CDR2 from the germline V gene are SNHLY and FYNNEI. The CDR3 spans 13 residues. Germline trimming cut 5 bases from V and 11 bases from J; bases unmatched to any gene: 9. This chain's CDR3 is CASSFRQGVWAFF. DNA for the CDR3: TGTGCCAGCAGTTTCAGACAGGGGGTCTGGGCTTTCTTT. Complete variable domain (other parts from reference TRBV2 and TRBJ1-1): EPEVTQTPSHQVTQMGQEVILRCVPISNHLYFYWYRQILGQKVEFLVSFYNNEISEKSEIFDDQFSVERPDGSNFTLKIRSTKLEDSAMYFCASSFRQGVWAFFGQGTRLTVV.

V and J are TRBV29-1 and TRBJ1-1; the D gene is possibly TRBD1 (6 bases). V was pared by 7 bases and J by 6 bases, with 18 bases between. The CDR3 has 13 amino acids. Germline CDR1 is SQVTM and CDR2 is ANQGSEA. For the CDR3, the DNA is TGCAGCGCTGCCCATCCAGGGGCCGCTGAAGCTTTCTTT. Its translation is CSAAHPGAAEAFF.

The gene calls are TRBV24-1 and TRBJ2-1; 10 positions agree with TRBD2. Germline values: CDR1 KGHDR, CDR2 SFDVKD. CDR3 length: 16 residues. J gave up 6 bases and V 2 bases, and 6 bases lay outside the gene matches. The chain's CDR3 is CATSDSLAGAFNEQFF. The DNA of the CDR3 is TGTGCCACCAGTGATTCTCTAGCGGGGGCCTTCAATGAGCAGTTCTTC.

The V and J genes are TRBV11-3 and TRBJ2-3; D is undetermined. From germline, CDR1 is SGHNT and CDR2 YENEEA. Trimming stripped 5 bases from V and 8 bases from J, with 14 bases between. The CDR3 consists of 13 residues. The CDR3 DNA follows: TGTGCCAGCAGCGCCACCAGAGTAGCTACGCAGTATTTT. It encodes CASSATRVATQYF. Full variable domain (rest looked up from reference TRBV11-3 and TRBJ2-3): EAGVVQSPRYKIIEKKQPVAFWCNPISGHNTLYWYLQNLGQGPELLIRYENEEAVDDSQLPKDRFSAERLKGVDSTLKIQPAELGDSAVYLCASSATRVATQYFGPGTRLTVL.

This clone was picked up a small number of times. V is TRBV21-1 and J is TRBJ1-5. TRBV21-1 is designated a pseudogene. The CDR3 is 13 residues long. The CDR3, as DNA: TGTGCCAGTGATCTGCGGGGGCGTCAGCCCCAGCATTTT. This encodes CASDLRGRQPQHF.

The chain links TRBV9 to TRBJ1-1, with a weak D call TRBD1 (6 bases). Germline CDR1 SGDLS, CDR2 YYNGEE. The length of the CDR3 is 14 residues. V lost 10 bases to trimming and J lost 7 bases, with 23 bases between them. Here the CDR3 DNA reads TGTGCCTCTAGCCCAGGACAGCCTGGTAATGAAGCTTTCTTT. Its translation is CASSPGQPGNEAFF.

The chain joins TRBV5-5 to TRBJ1-2; 7 nucleotides line up with TRBD1. The CDR3 is 16 amino acids. V lost 1 base to trimming and J lost 8 bases; unmatched junction nucleotides: 14. CDR1 is SGHKS, CDR2 YYEKEE, per germline (reference sequence). The CDR3 region is CASSLLGDRSPAGYTF. The CDR3, as DNA: TGTGCCAGCAGCTTGTTGGGGGACAGATCTCCAGCAGGCTACACCTTC.

The V and J genes are TRBV6-5 and TRBJ1-1, with D uncertain. The CDR3 runs to 12 residues. The germline gives CDR1 MNHEY, CDR2 SVGAGI. V lost 5 bases and J lost 8, with 12 bases in between. This chain's CDR3 is CASSPSGEEAFF. The CDR3 DNA reads as TGTGCCAGCAGTCCTAGCGGGGAAGAAGCTTTCTTT.

This CDR3 is CASSPSGGTNNEQFF. The CDR3 DNA reads TGTGCCAGCAGCCCCAGCGGGGGGACTAACAATGAGCAGTTCTTC. V usage is TRBV4-2 and J usage is TRBJ2-1; 9 bases are shared with TRBD2. Germline loops: CDR1 LGHNA, CDR2 YNFKEQ. The CDR3 spans 15 residues. V trimming: 4 bases; J trimming: 5 bases; junction bases outside the gene matches: 6.